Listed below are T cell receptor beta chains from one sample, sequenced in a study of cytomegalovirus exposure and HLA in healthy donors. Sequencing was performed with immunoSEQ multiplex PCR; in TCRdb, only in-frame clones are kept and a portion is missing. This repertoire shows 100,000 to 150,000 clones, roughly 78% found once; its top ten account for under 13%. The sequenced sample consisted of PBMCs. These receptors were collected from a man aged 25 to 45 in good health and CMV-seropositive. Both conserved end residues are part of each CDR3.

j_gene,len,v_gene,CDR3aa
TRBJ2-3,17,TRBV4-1,CASSSKKRGTSMNTQYF
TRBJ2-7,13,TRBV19,CASRQGQRDEQYF
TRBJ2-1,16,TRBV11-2,CASSLDLSGSWGEQFF
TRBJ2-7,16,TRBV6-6,CASSYARTGGSYEQYF
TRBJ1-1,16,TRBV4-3,CASSHFTGGAGTEAFF
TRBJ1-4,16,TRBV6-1,CASSELSLFTNEKLFF
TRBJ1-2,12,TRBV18,CASSPRRDGYTF
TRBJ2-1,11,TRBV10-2,CASREFGVRFF
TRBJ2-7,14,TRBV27,CASSLKRLAGRPYF
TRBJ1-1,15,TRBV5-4,CASSLGGSQNTEAFF
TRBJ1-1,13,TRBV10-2,CASMITANTEAFF